The T cell receptor (beta chain) under discussion was sequenced for a study of cytomegalovirus exposure and HLA in healthy donors. The V end was cut by 6 bases, the J end by 1 base, with 13 bases between. The CDR3 runs to 15 residues. Per the germline V gene, CDR1 is SGHTA and CDR2 is FQGNSA. Sequencing was performed with immunoSEQ multiplex PCR; in TCRdb, only in-frame clones are kept and a portion is missing. Of over 110,000 clones in the sample, around 87% were seen once. As to this clone: Its antigen is as yet unknown.

General study results and limits: Cytomegalovirus association was listed for 170 or so TCR beta chains. Researchers reported that a few CMV-associated chains were confirmed in vitro as CMV antigen-specific. First-cohort TCR clusters tended to co-occur in the approximately 130 validation repertoires, a later analysis found.

The sequencing sample was made of PBMCs. The TCR was taken from a man aged 18 to 35 in good health and CMV-seropositive. The gene calls are TRBV7-2 and TRBJ1-5, with a possible D match to TRBD1 (6 bases). CDR3: CASSQQGGSNQPQHF. The CDR3 DNA sequence: TGTGCCAGCAGTCAACAGGGAGGGAGCAATCAGCCCCAGCATTTT.